This T cell receptor (beta chain) was observed in a study of beta chain features in type 1 diabetes. General observations from the study: PCR may have favored shorter templates equally in patients and controls.

Expressed TCRB transcripts were sequenced because the entire RNA isolate underwent reverse transcription. Sequenced by immunoSEQ multiplex PCR; TCRdb stores in-frame clones only, minus some. The sample consists of over 350,000 clones, about 16% of them appearing once. On this clone: What it recognizes is unknown.

V lost 5 bases to trimming and J lost 0 bases, with 10 bases between them. The CDR3 runs to 13 residues. The germline V gene has CDR1 SQVTM and CDR2 ANQGSEA. V and J are TRBV29-1 and TRBJ1-2; no clear D gene. The material sequenced was naive CD4+ T cells from blood. The TCR sequence derives from a woman younger than 35 in good health. The CDR3 DNA is TGCAGCGTTTGGACTGTCGCTAACTATGGCTACACCTTC. Its translation: CSVWTVANYGYTF.